The clone carrying this T cell receptor beta chain was seen a handful of times. Its antigen is unidentified. Germline assignment: CDR1 LNHDA and CDR2 SQIVND (reference sequence). V lost 5 bases to trimming and J lost 6 bases; unmatched junction nucleotides: 7. This CDR3 is 13 amino acids long. This specimen comes from a study of T cells after yellow fever vaccination. Study summary: SMART-Seq v4 Ultra Low Input handled preparation of low-cell-number fractions.

Researchers made TCR cDNA using 5'RACE template switching, and this step added a universal primer site and UMIs. TCRdb fed the 5' RACE reads into MiXCR, producing one record per CDR3 protein. The table lists 150,000 to 200,000 distinct CDR3 sequences, approximately 10% of them singletons. Findings and caveats of the study: Abundant clonotypes (contaminants from the bulk population) could be present in FACS-sorted repertoires.

The sequenced sample was CD8+ T cells sorted from PBMCs, obtained 15 days after the yellow fever booster vaccination. The chain carries TRBV19 and TRBJ2-7; 7 positions agree with TRBD2. The sequence derives from a man aged 18 to 30 who received the YFV17D yellow fever vaccine. CDR3 sequence (DNA): TGTGCCAGTAGTCTCCGACTAGCCGGCGAGCAGTACTTC. This translates into CASSLRLAGEQYF.